These T cell receptor beta chains were read from a single sample in a study of blood T cell repertoires in COVID-19. TCRdb's table, derived via immunoSEQ multiplex PCR, lists solely in-frame clones and lacks some. Among roughly 270,000 clones listed, about four fifths were seen once. Sample: PBMCs or T cells enriched from blood (not recorded which). All receptors come from a man aged 40-50 years who had been exposed to COVID-19. Both conserved end residues are part of each CDR3. A D gene is named only where the DNA matches it firmly. Clone size is stated in some rows and not others, as once, few, many or a class when expanded.

CDR3 length	V gene	D gene	clone size	J gene	CDR3 protein	CDR3 DNA
14	TRBV18	.	once	TRBJ1-2	CASSPGPPGYGYTF	TGTGCCAGCTCACCGGGGCCCCCTGGCTATGGCTACACCTTC
15	TRBV4-1	TRBD1	.	TRBJ2-5	CASSQDGTGAETQYF	TGCGCCAGCAGCCAAGATGGGACAGGGGCGGAGACCCAGTACTTC
17	TRBV11-2	TRBD1	.	TRBJ2-7	CASSPIPGTGGEYEQYF	TGTGCCAGCAGCCCCATACCGGGGACAGGGGGCGAGTACGAGCAGTACTTC
16	TRBV19	TRBD2	.	TRBJ2-1	CASSQYTARLAGEQFF	TGTGCCAGTAGTCAATATACAGCGCGACTAGCGGGAGAGCAGTTCTTC
16	TRBV19	.	.	TRBJ2-6	CASKSRGAGGANVLTF	TGTGCCAGTAAGTCAAGGGGCGCTGGAGGGGCCAACGTCCTGACTTTC
17	TRBV10-1	.	.	TRBJ2-1	CASSEPLDWTKDNEQFF	TGCGCCAGCAGTGAGCCTCTAGACTGGACAAAAGACAATGAGCAGTTCTTC
14	TRBV15	TRBD2	.	TRBJ2-3	CATSRGTITDTQYF	TGTGCCACCAGCAGGGGGACTATCACAGATACGCAGTATTTT
14	TRBV7-2	TRBD2	once	TRBJ2-3	CASSLAGVVDTQYF	TGTGCCAGCAGCCTAGCGGGAGTAGTAGATACGCAGTATTTT
14	TRBV21-1	.	.	TRBJ2-3	CARPKAASRDTQYF	TGTGCCAGACCTAAGGCGGCTAGCAGAGATACGCAGTATTTT
16	TRBV19	.	.	TRBJ2-2	CASSLHPGRGSGELFF	TGTGCCAGTAGCCTTCATCCCGGTCGAGGATCCGGGGAGCTGTTTTTT
14	TRBV5-1	.	.	TRBJ1-3	CASSPDRSGNTIYF	TGCGCCAGCAGCCCGGACAGAAGTGGAAACACCATATATTTT
15	TRBV4-1	TRBD1	.	TRBJ1-6	CASSQHRDRNSPLHF	TGCGCCAGCAGCCAACACCGGGACAGGAATTCACCCCTCCACTTT
15	TRBV7-2	TRBD2	.	TRBJ2-3	CASSDAGLGTDTQYF	TGTGCCAGCAGCGACGCGGGACTAGGCACAGATACGCAGTATTTT
14	TRBV6-5	TRBD1	once	TRBJ2-5	CASSPRTGRETQYF	TGTGCCAGCAGTCCTCGGACAGGGAGGGAGACCCAGTACTTC
14	TRBV4-1	.	.	TRBJ2-5	CASSQDRGLETQYF	TGCGCCAGCAGCCAAGATCGCGGTTTGGAGACCCAGTACTTC
13	TRBV12-3/TRBV12-4	TRBD2	.	TRBJ2-1	CASTLTSRNEQFF	TGTGCCAGCACTCTGACTAGCCGCAATGAGCAGTTCTTC
15	TRBV6-5	TRBD1	.	TRBJ2-1	CASMGTGTSYNEQFF	TGTGCCAGCATGGGGACAGGCACCTCCTACAATGAGCAGTTCTTC
14	TRBV19	TRBD2	.	TRBJ2-2	CASSESGDTGELFF	TGTGCCAGTAGTGAGAGCGGGGACACCGGGGAGCTGTTTTTT
13	TRBV12-3/TRBV12-4	.	.	TRBJ2-1	CASKNQGPSEQFF	TGTGCCAGCAAGAATCAGGGGCCGAGTGAGCAGTTCTTC
14	TRBV30	TRBD1	.	TRBJ2-1	CAWTPGGFYNEQFF	TGTGCCTGGACTCCAGGGGGATTCTACAATGAGCAGTTCTTC
15	TRBV27	TRBD2	.	TRBJ2-7	CASGAGTSGYYEQYF	TGTGCCAGTGGAGCTGGGACTAGCGGCTACTACGAGCAGTACTTC
19	TRBV18	TRBD2	.	TRBJ2-3	CASSPLAGLAGSSTDTQYF	TGTGCCAGCTCACCACTAGCCGGACTAGCGGGAAGCAGCACAGATACGCAGTATTTT
14	TRBV25-1	TRBD1	once	TRBJ1-5	CASSGTGGLQPQHF	TGTGCCAGCAGTGGGACAGGGGGTCTTCAGCCCCAGCATTTT
12	TRBV5-1	.	.	TRBJ2-5	CASSLAGETQYF	TGCGCCAGCAGCTTGGCCGGTGAGACCCAGTACTTC
16	TRBV5-4	.	.	TRBJ2-7	CASSPSPTGGIGEQYF	TGTGCCAGCAGCCCCAGCCCGACAGGCGGAATAGGCGAGCAGTACTTC
15	TRBV6-5	.	.	TRBJ2-1	CASSFLLEGNNEQFF	TGTGCCAGCAGTTTCTTGTTGGAGGGGAACAATGAGCAGTTCTTC
14	TRBV7-2	TRBD1	.	TRBJ2-2	CASSPQGSSGELFF	TGTGCCAGCAGTCCACAGGGGTCCTCCGGGGAGCTGTTTTTT
15	TRBV5-1	TRBD1	.	TRBJ2-5	CASSLAGQGLETQYF	TGCGCCAGCAGCTTGGCCGGACAGGGCTTAGAGACCCAGTACTTC
13	TRBV30	.	few	TRBJ1-1	CAWSPGEGSEAFF	TGTGCCTGGAGTCCAGGGGAGGGGAGTGAAGCTTTCTTT
14	TRBV5-1	.	.	TRBJ1-3	CASSLTRAGNTIYF	TGCGCCAGCAGCTTGACCAGGGCTGGAAACACCATATATTTT
20	TRBV14	TRBD2	.	TRBJ2-7	CASSHLPGLAGRRGYYEQYF	TGTGCCAGCAGCCATCTCCCGGGACTAGCGGGACGGAGGGGGTACTACGAGCAGTACTTC
16	TRBV30	TRBD1	once	TRBJ2-2	CASTTHGTANTGELFF	TGTGCCTCTACCACTCACGGGACAGCGAACACCGGGGAGCTGTTTTTT
15	TRBV7-8	.	.	TRBJ1-5	CASSWRAVEKQPQHF	TGTGCCAGCAGTTGGAGGGCAGTAGAGAAACAGCCCCAGCATTTT
14	TRBV7-2	TRBD2	.	TRBJ2-5	CASSQTSGQETQYF	TGTGCCAGCAGCCAAACTAGCGGCCAAGAGACCCAGTACTTC
17	TRBV4-1	.	.	TRBJ1-5	CASSRLSRRWGNQPQHF	TGCGCCAGCAGTCGACTATCGCGTCGGTGGGGCAATCAGCCCCAGCATTTT
15	TRBV6-4	.	.	TRBJ2-1	CASSDSATGYNEQFF	TGTGCCAGCAGTGACTCGGCAACAGGCTACAATGAGCAGTTCTTC
15	TRBV3-1/TRBV3-2	.	.	TRBJ2-7	CASSQGTGYVYEQYF	TGTGCCAGCAGCCAAGGGACGGGATACGTGTACGAGCAGTACTTC
13	TRBV6-5	.	.	TRBJ2-7	CASRRDLTYEQYF	TGTGCCAGCAGGCGGGACCTAACCTACGAGCAGTACTTC
14	TRBV5-1	.	.	TRBJ2-2	CASSTSDSNGELFF	TGCGCCAGCAGCACCTCGGACAGCAACGGGGAGCTGTTTTTT
15	TRBV10-1	TRBD2	.	TRBJ2-3	CASGVEGGPWDTQYF	TGCGCCAGCGGGGTCGAGGGAGGGCCATGGGATACGCAGTATTTT
14	TRBV5-1	TRBD2	.	TRBJ2-7	CASRGSSGRNEQYF	TGCGCCAGCAGAGGGTCTAGCGGGAGAAACGAGCAGTACTTC
15	TRBV5-1	TRBD1	few	TRBJ2-7	CASSFSARGSYEQYF	TGCGCCAGCAGCTTCTCTGCCAGGGGGTCTTACGAGCAGTACTTC
13	TRBV11-2	.	.	TRBJ2-1	CASSLGLNNEQFF	TGTGCCAGCAGCTTAGGACTAAACAATGAGCAGTTCTTC
15	TRBV11-2	.	once	TRBJ2-6	CASSLGVAGANVLTF	TGTGCCAGCAGCTTAGGCGTTGCTGGGGCCAACGTCCTGACTTTC
14	TRBV7-9	.	.	TRBJ1-2	CASRSTGLGYGYTF	TGTGCCAGCAGATCAACAGGGTTAGGCTATGGCTACACCTTC
12	TRBV30	.	once	TRBJ1-1	CAWGYGGTEAFF	TGTGCCTGGGGTTACGGTGGCACTGAAGCTTTCTTT
16	TRBV29-1	TRBD2	.	TRBJ2-3	CSVLDGTSGFTDTQYF	TGCAGCGTCTTGGATGGGACTAGCGGATTCACAGATACGCAGTATTTT
13	TRBV30	.	.	TRBJ2-3	CAWSGLAADTQYF	TGTGCCTGGAGTGGCCTAGCTGCAGATACGCAGTATTTT
13	TRBV12-3/TRBV12-4	.	once	TRBJ2-7	CASSLGGGGEQYF	TGTGCCAGCAGTTTAGGGGGAGGGGGCGAGCAGTACTTC
16	TRBV5-8	.	.	TRBJ1-5	CASSVSWAGYNQPQHF	TGTGCCAGCAGCGTTTCCTGGGCAGGGTACAATCAGCCCCAGCATTTT
16	TRBV4-1	TRBD1	.	TRBJ1-3	CASSRGQGYSGNTIYF	TGCGCCAGCAGCCGAGGACAGGGGTACTCTGGAAACACCATATATTTT
15	TRBV7-3	TRBD2	.	TRBJ2-2	CASRGGTSLTGELFF	TGTGCCAGCCGAGGGGGGACTAGCCTGACCGGGGAGCTGTTTTTT
15	TRBV11-2	.	.	TRBJ2-7	CASSSGTRGSYEQYF	TGTGCCAGCAGCTCCGGGACAAGGGGCTCCTACGAGCAGTACTTC
16	TRBV18	TRBD1	few	TRBJ1-2	CASSPLGQAKVYGYTF	TGTGCCAGCTCACCACTCGGACAGGCCAAGGTCTATGGCTACACCTTC
20	TRBV27	.	.	TRBJ1-5	CASSYQADGSRNDPNQPQHF	TGTGCCAGCAGCTACCAAGCAGACGGCTCGCGGAACGACCCAAATCAGCCCCAGCATTTT